Sequencing of this T cell receptor (beta chain) was carried out in a study of T cell responses to AZD1222 COVID-19 vaccine. Study-wide results and limits: Spike-specific TCR breadth and depth grew following two AZD1222 doses.

About this clone: As yet, its antigen is unknown.

TCRdb's copy holds only in-frame clones and misses some; the assay was immunoSEQ multiplex PCR. In all, the sample yields about 140,000 clones. Trimming removed 0 bases at V and 0 bases at J, with 9 bases between. This CDR3 region has 17 residues. CDR1 and CDR2 from the germline V gene are SGHTA and FQGNSA. This clonotype was sampled from an adult in good health. The V gene is TRBV7-2, the J gene TRBJ2-6; D unclear. Sequencing used peripheral blood. The DNA of the CDR3 is TGTGCCAGCAGCTTAGCCCCCGGTCTCTCTGGGGCCAACGTCCTGACTTTC. It translates to CASSLAPGLSGANVLTF.